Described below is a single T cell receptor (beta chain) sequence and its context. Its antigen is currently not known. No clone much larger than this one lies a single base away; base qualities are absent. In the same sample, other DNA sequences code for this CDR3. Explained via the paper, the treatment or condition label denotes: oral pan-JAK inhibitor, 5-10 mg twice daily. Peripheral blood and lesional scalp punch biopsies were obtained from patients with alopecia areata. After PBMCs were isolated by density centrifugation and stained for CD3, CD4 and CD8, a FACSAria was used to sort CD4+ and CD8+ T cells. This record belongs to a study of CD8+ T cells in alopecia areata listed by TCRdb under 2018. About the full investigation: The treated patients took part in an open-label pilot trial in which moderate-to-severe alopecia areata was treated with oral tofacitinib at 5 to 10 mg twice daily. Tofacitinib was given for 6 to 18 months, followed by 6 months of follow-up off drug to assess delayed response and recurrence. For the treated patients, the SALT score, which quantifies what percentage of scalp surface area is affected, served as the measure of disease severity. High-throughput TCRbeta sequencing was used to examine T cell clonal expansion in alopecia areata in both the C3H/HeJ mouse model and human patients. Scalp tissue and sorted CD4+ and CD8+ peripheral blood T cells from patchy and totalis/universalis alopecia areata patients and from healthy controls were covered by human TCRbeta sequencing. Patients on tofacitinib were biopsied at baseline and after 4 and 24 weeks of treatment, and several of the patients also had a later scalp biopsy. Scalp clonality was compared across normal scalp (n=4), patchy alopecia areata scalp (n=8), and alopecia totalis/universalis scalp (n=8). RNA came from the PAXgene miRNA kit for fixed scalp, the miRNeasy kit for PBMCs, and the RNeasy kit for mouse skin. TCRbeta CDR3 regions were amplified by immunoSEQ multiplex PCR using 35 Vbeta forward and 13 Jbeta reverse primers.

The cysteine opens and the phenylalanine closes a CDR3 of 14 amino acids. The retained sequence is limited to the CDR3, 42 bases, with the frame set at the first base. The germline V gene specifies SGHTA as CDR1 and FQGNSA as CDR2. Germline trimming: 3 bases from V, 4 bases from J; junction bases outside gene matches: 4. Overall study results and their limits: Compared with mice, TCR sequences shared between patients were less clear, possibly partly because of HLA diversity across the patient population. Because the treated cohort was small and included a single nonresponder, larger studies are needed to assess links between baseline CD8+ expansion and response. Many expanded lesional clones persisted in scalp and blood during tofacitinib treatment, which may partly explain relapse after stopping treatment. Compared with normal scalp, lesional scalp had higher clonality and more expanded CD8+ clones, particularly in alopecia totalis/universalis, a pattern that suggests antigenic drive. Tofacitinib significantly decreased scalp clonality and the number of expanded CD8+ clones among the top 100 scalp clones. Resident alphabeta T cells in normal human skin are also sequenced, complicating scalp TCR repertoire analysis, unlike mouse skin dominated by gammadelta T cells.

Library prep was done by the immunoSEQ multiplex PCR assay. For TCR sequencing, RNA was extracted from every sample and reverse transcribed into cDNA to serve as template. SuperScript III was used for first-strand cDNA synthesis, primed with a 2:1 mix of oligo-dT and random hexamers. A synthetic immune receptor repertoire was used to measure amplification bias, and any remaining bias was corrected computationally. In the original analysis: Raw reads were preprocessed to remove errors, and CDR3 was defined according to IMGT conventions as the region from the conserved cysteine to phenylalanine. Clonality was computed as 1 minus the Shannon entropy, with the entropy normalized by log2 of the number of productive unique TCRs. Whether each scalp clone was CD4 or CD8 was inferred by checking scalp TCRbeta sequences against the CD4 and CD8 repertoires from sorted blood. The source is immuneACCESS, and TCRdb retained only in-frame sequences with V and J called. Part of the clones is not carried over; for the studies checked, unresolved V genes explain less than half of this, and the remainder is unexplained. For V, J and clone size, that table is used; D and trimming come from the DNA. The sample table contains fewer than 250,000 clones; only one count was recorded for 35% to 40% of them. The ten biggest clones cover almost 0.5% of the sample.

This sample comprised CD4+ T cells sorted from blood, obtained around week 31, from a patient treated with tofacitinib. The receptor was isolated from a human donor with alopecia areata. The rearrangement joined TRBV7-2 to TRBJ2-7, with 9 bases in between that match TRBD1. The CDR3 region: CASSFHRGRYEQYF. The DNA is TGTGCCAGCAGCTTTCACAGGGGGCGGTACGAGCAGTACTTC.